These 24 T cell receptor beta chains came from one sample sequenced in a study of T cell repertoires and leukemia-associated antigens. Each CDR3 protein is one row after TCRdb ran MiXCR on the 5' RACE reads. The profile shows about 11,000 distinct CDR3 sequences, 42% of them singletons. These receptors' targets are unknown. The sequenced sample was CD3+ T cells sorted from blood and cultured. The receptors derive from a female donor in good health.

By sample fraction, this clonotype is medium-sized (0.01 to 0.1%). The chain joins TRBV5-1 to TRBJ2-3; 10 bases match TRBD1. V dropped 5 bases and J dropped 1; count of bases not matched to a gene: 22. Germline CDR1 and CDR2: SGHRS and YFSETQ. There are 21 residues in the CDR3. The CDR3 DNA sequence: TGCGCCAGCAGGCTTATACCGGGACAGGGGAAAAGATCGCTTGGCACAGATACGCAGTATTTT. Translating it yields CASRLIPGQGKRSLGTDTQYF.

As regards this clonotype: The junction shows a germline mismatch at one end, possibly a read error. The V call is TRBV20-1, the J call TRBJ1-1; TRBD1 is a possible D gene (5 bases). Germline values: CDR1 DFQATT, CDR2 SNEGSKA (reference sequence). This CDR3 has 13 amino acids. CDR3 DNA sequence: TGCAGTGCTAAGGGAGGGACGAACGCTGAAGCTTTCTTT. Its translation: CSAKGGTNAEAFF.

The chain recombines TRBV4-1 with TRBJ2-7; a weak D match, TRBD1 (6 bases). Germline loops: CDR1 MGHRA, CDR2 YSYEKL. V was pared by 0 bases and J by 2 bases, with 14 bases between. The CDR3 consists of 16 residues. CDR3 sequence: CASSQDLAGAAYEQYF. CDR3 bases: TGCGCCAGCAGCCAAGATCTAGCAGGGGCCGCCTACGAGCAGTACTTC.

The chain carries TRBV4-3 and TRBJ2-2; maybe TRBD2 (5 bases). Per germline, CDR1 LGHNA and CDR2 YSLEER. The CDR3 has 16 residues. V lost 0 bases and J lost 4, with 12 bases in between. The CDR3 region is CASSQDLGGRTGELFF. The CDR3 coding sequence is TGCGCCAGCAGCCAAGACCTCGGAGGACGCACCGGGGAGCTGTTTTTT.

The chain joins TRBV7-9 to TRBJ2-7, with 8 bases identical to TRBD2. Germline V gene sequence: CDR1 SEHNR, CDR2 FQNEAQ (reference sequence). J gave up 3 bases and V 5 bases, and 15 bases lay outside the gene matches. The CDR3 totals 17 residues. The CDR3 DNA reads as TGTGCCAGCAGCAAAACGGGGATAGCGGGGAGAGACTACGAGCAGTACTTC. It translates to CASSKTGIAGRDYEQYF.

Comments on this clonotype: At one boundary the junction diverges from the germline segment, which might be a read error. The gene calls are TRBV3-1 and TRBJ2-1; D is unresolved. The CDR3 covers 15 residues. Germline CDR1 reads LGHDT; CDR2 reads YNNKEL (reference sequence). The CDR3 DNA reads TGCGCCAGCAGCCAACAAGGACGAGCCTACAATGAGCAGTTCTTC. This codes for CASSQQGRAYNEQFF.

This clonotype was detected many times. The chain is built from TRBV4-2 and TRBJ2-5; 11 positions match TRBD2. CDR1 is LGHNA, CDR2 YNFKEQ, per germline. V was clipped by 4 bases and J by 4 bases; unmatched bases: 8. The CDR3 runs 16 residues. CDR3 sequence (DNA): TGTGCCAGCAGCCGCTTAGCGGGAGGGCCGGGAGAGACCCAGTACTTC. It translates to CASSRLAGGPGETQYF.

The chain has TRBV12-3 or TRBV12-4 and TRBJ2-7; TRBD1 matches 9 bases. V lost 5 bases to trimming and J lost 3 bases; unmatched junction nucleotides: 8. This CDR3 region has 15 residues. Here the CDR3 reads CASSTTGGGYYEQYF. DNA of the CDR3: TGTGCCAGCAGTACCACAGGGGGCGGATACTACGAGCAGTACTTC.

This chain links TRBV7-3 with TRBJ2-1; 11 bases agree with TRBD2. Germline CDR1 SGHTA, CDR2 FQGTGA. Trimming cost V 2 bases and J 6 bases; bases outside gene matches: 12. The CDR3 is made up of 18 amino acids. CDR3 sequence reads: CASSLRPQLAGAVNEQFF. As DNA, the CDR3 is TGTGCCAGCAGCTTACGCCCCCAACTAGCGGGAGCCGTCAATGAGCAGTTCTTC.

This clonotype rates as large. V gene TRBV5-6 combines with J gene TRBJ2-2; D gene uncertain. V was cut by 0 bases and J by 4 bases, with 10 bases left in between. Germline V gene sequence: CDR1 SGHDT, CDR2 YYEEEE. The CDR3 sequence is 15 residues long. The CDR3 nucleotides are TGTGCCAGCAGCTTGGGGCTGGGAATCACCGGGGAGCTGTTTTTT. This sequence encodes CASSLGLGITGELFF.

The genes are TRBV20-1 and TRBJ1-5; D unresolved. Germline-derived CDR1 and CDR2 are DFQATT and SNEGSKA (reference sequence). Trimming stripped 1 base from V and 3 bases from J, with 16 bases between. The CDR3 is 16 amino acids. CDR3 nucleotide sequence: TGCAGTGCTAGAGCGCGGGGTGCCCGTTACAATCAGCCCCAGCATTTT. This gives the protein CSARARGARYNQPQHF.

This clonotype came up a few times. The rearrangement uses TRBV4-1 and TRBJ2-5; D is undetermined. The CDR3 loop spans 15 amino acids. V lost 4 bases and J lost 5, with 17 bases in between. CDR1 MGHRA and CDR2 YSYEKL come from the germline V gene. CDR3 DNA: TGCGCCAGCAGCCCCCTGGGTGGGCTGAGGGAGACCCAGTACTTC. Protein: CASSPLGGLRETQYF.

This sequence joins TRBV12-3 or TRBV12-4 and TRBJ2-7; no clear D gene. CDR3 length equals 14 residues. V was pared by 1 base and J by 0 bases, with 7 bases between. Here the CDR3 reads CASSLVGPSYEQYF. The CDR3 region has the DNA TGTGCCAGCAGTTTAGTTGGGCCCTCCTACGAGCAGTACTTC.

A note on this clonotype: As the CDR3 is not closed by the conserved phenylalanine or tryptophan, this likely results from a read error. This chain links TRBV4-1 with TRBJ1-2; D is undetermined. Trimming pared 4 bases from V and 4 bases from J, leaving 13 bases between. The CDR3 covers 14 residues. Germline CDR1 reads MGHRA; CDR2 reads YSYEKL. CDR3 sequence (DNA): TGCGCCAGCAGCCCTCCAACCAGGAGCTATGGCTACACCTCC. Its protein is CASSPPTRSYGYTS.

This clonotype was counted between two and nine times. The chain joins TRBV4-1 to TRBJ2-7; tentatively, D is TRBD1 or TRBD2 (5 bases each). This CDR3 spans 17 amino acids. Trimming stripped 1 base from V and 6 bases from J, with 22 bases between. CDR1 and CDR2 (germline): MGHRA, YSYEKL. The CDR3: CASSQGYIGTKGSEQYF. Here the CDR3 DNA reads TGCGCCAGCAGCCAAGGGTACATCGGGACCAAGGGCTCCGAGCAGTACTTC.

The genes are TRBV28 and TRBJ2-3, with 7 bases lining up with TRBD2. CDR1 MDHEN and CDR2 SYDVKM come from the germline V gene. With V trimmed by 4 bases and J by 3 bases, 4 bases remained unmatched. The CDR3 runs to 14 residues. CDR3 sequence reads: CASSSPGGTDTQYF. CDR3 sequence (DNA): TGTGCCAGCAGTTCCCCGGGGGGTACAGATACGCAGTATTTT.

About this clonotype: A junction end diverges from the germline sequence, so it may reflect a read error. The genes are TRBV14 and TRBJ2-1; possible D gene TRBD2, 6 bases. Germline V lookup: CDR1 SGHDN, CDR2 FVKESK. The CDR3 has 20 residues. CDR3 residues: CAGSQMSFIGAGTSYNEQFF. DNA of the CDR3: TGTGCCGGCAGCCAAATGTCGTTTATAGGAGCGGGCACCTCCTACAATGAGCAGTTCTTC.

This clonotype was counted many times. The chain carries TRBV7-9 and TRBJ2-7; 7 nucleotides line up with TRBD1. In germline, CDR1 is SEHNR, CDR2 FQNEAQ (reference sequence). The trim removed 5 bases at V and 3 bases at J, leaving 10 bases unmatched. The CDR3 spans 15 residues. The CDR3 protein is CASSPNDRDGYEQYF. The CDR3 DNA sequence: TGTGCCAGCAGCCCTAATGACAGGGATGGCTACGAGCAGTACTTC.

In this sample, this clonotype is medium-sized. V usage is TRBV6-5 and J usage is TRBJ2-7; D tentatively reads TRBD1 or TRBD2 (5 bases each). CDR3 length: 13 residues. The V gene lost 2 bases and the J gene lost 7 bases, with 12 bases spanning the gap. Germline CDR1 MNHEY, CDR2 SVGAGI. The chain's CDR3 is CASSYPGTEEQYF. In DNA, the CDR3 is TGTGCCAGCAGTTACCCGGGGACGGAGGAGCAGTACTTC.

The table lists this clonotype with many counts. The chain uses TRBV5-4 and TRBJ2-7, with 9 bases that match TRBD1. The J segment lost 4 bases and the V segment lost 4 bases, leaving 12 bases of the junction unmatched. The CDR3 is 16 amino acids. Germline assignment: CDR1 SGHNT and CDR2 YYREEE (reference sequence). Written as DNA, the CDR3 is TGTGCCAGCAGCGCGGATGGGACAGGGCCTCTTTACGAGCAGTACTTC. Its translation is CASSADGTGPLYEQYF.

This clonotype was detected a few times. V gene TRBV5-1 combines with J gene TRBJ2-7, with D perhaps matching TRBD1 (6 bases). Germline CDR1 reads SGHRS; CDR2 reads YFSETQ. The CDR3 length is 13 residues. The germline V and J ends were trimmed by 6 bases and 2 bases, with 12 bases remaining between them. In DNA form, the CDR3 reads TGCGCCAGCAACCTACAGGGAGCCTACGAGCAGTACTTC. It translates to CASNLQGAYEQYF.

Many counts were recorded for this clonotype. The chain employs TRBV9 and TRBJ1-2, with D possibly being TRBD1 (6 bases). Germline V gene sequence: CDR1 SGDLS, CDR2 YYNGEE. Trimming cost V 0 bases and J 5 bases, with 11 bases left between them. This CDR3 is built from 14 residues. CDR3 sequence reads: CASSVGTGLYGYTF. CDR3 in DNA: TGTGCCAGCAGCGTAGGAACAGGGTTATATGGCTACACCTTC. The complete variable domain, with remaining parts taken from reference TRBV9 and TRBJ1-2, reads DSGVTQTPKHLITATGQRVTLRCSPRSGDLSVYWYQQSLDQGLQFLIQYYNGEERAKGNILERFSAQQFPDLHSELNLSSLELGDSALYFCASSVGTGLYGYTFGSGTRLTVV.

This chain uses TRBV18 with TRBJ2-3; TRBD2 is a possible D gene (5 bases). The germline V gene encodes CDR1 KGHSH and CDR2 LQKENI. The ends were cut back, 11 bases at V and 5 bases at J, with 23 bases in the middle. This CDR3 region has 15 residues. The CDR3 is CAALLGRNRGDTQYF. DNA of the CDR3: TGTGCCGCATTACTAGGCAGAAACCGGGGAGATACGCAGTATTTT.

The chain has TRBV6-1 and TRBJ1-1; D remains ambiguous. CDR1 is MNHNS and CDR2 is SASEGT in the germline V gene. The CDR3 has 15 amino acids. The V end was cut by 7 bases, the J end by 8 bases, with 23 bases between. Here the CDR3 DNA reads TGTGCCAGCACACGTCTCCGCAACGCCGGCACCGAAGCTTTCTTT. Encoded protein: CASTRLRNAGTEAFF.